This entry lists 4 T cell receptor beta chains sequenced from one sample in a study of cytomegalovirus exposure and HLA in healthy donors. Researchers ran the PCR with 60 Vbeta and 13 Jbeta primers. Measured with immunoSEQ multiplex PCR; TCRdb has only the in-frame clones, and not every one. The top ten hold about 2.9% of the sample, which has around 200,000 clones, roughly three quarters seen once. Sample: PBMCs. The source is a male donor in good health and CMV-seronegative.

This rearrangement joins TRBV5-4 to TRBJ1-2; 8 bases fit TRBD1. Germline-derived CDR1 and CDR2 are SGHNT and YYREEE (reference sequence). The trim removed 3 bases at V and 4 bases at J, leaving 11 bases unmatched. The CDR3 length is 16 residues. The CDR3 DNA reads as TGTGCCAGCAGCTCTTTCGCAGGGGGCGCTACCTATGGCTACACCTTC. Amino acids: CASSSFAGGATYGYTF. The complete variable domain, with remaining parts taken from reference TRBV5-4 and TRBJ1-2, reads ETGVTQSPTHLIKTRGQQVTLRCSSQSGHNTVSWYQQALGQGPQFIFQYYREEENGRGNFPPRFSGLQFPNYSSELNVNALELDDSALYLCASSSFAGGATYGYTFGSGTRLTVV.

A single count supports this clone. The chain has TRBV9 and TRBJ2-5; D not resolved. V was pared by 4 bases and J by 5 bases, with 9 bases between. The CDR3 covers 12 residues. The germline CDR1 and CDR2 sequences are SGDLS and YYNGEE. As DNA, the CDR3 is TGTGCCAGCAGCCCATTCGGGGAGACCCAGTACTTC. Encoded protein: CASSPFGETQYF. The full variable domain, its missing parts supplied by reference TRBV9 and TRBJ2-5, is DSGVTQTPKHLITATGQRVTLRCSPRSGDLSVYWYQQSLDQGLQFLIQYYNGEERAKGNILERFSAQQFPDLHSELNLSSLELGDSALYFCASSPFGETQYFGPGTRLLVL.

A note on this clone: A read error may account for a junction end that differs from germline. This sequence joins TRBV6-1 and TRBJ1-5; a weak D match, TRBD1 (6 bases). From germline, CDR1 is MNHNS and CDR2 SASEGT. CDR3 length: 13 residues. The CDR3 DNA reads TGTGCCAGCAGTGGACAGGTGCCGGAGCCCCGGCATTTT. It yields the protein CASSGQVPEPRHF.

The sample holds a few counts of this clone. V and J are TRBV6-5 and TRBJ2-7; D possibly corresponds to TRBD2 (5 bases). The germline V gene encodes CDR1 MNHEY and CDR2 SVGAGI. Trimming removed 0 bases from V and 2 bases from J, with 14 bases in between. This CDR3 has 16 residues. CDR3 nucleotides: TGTGCCAGCAGTTACTCACTCCTCGGACTTACCTACGAGCAGTACTTC. It yields the protein CASSYSLLGLTYEQYF.